This T cell receptor beta chain was documented in a study of blood T cell repertoires in COVID-19 (dated by TCRdb to about 2020). Study-wide context: Samples covering the acute and convalescent phases of COVID-19 were provided by collaborators in the United States, Italy and Spain. Sample metadata almost always included a de-identified subject ID, COVID-19 status, age in years and sex. Samples were obtained from the ongoing ImmuneRACE study (first 160 participants) and from about 1,300 subjects provided by 6 global collaborators. The repertoires were released in a freely available public database meant as a resource for research on the immune response to SARS-CoV-2. Subjects who had been exposed to COVID-19, were actively infected with it, or had recovered from it provided the deeply sampled blood TCRbeta repertoires that made up the dataset. HLA class I and class II types, where available, came from metadata supplied by the sample provider rather than from assay-based typing. The material from the prospective study consisted of cDNA or gDNA derived from T cells, B-cell-depleted T cells, or PBMCs.

Points the paper makes about the study in general: How much clinical and demographic metadata was included differed by source and by participant, and the metadata was provided uncurated.

V ends up 4 bases short and J 2 bases short, with an unmatched junction base count of 5. Including the terminal cysteine and phenylalanine, the CDR3 comprises 16 residues. Of all the DNA, just the CDR3 is kept, 48 bases in frame from base 1. CDR1 and CDR2, looked up from the germline V gene, are SNHLY and FYNNEI. Collaborating institutions collected whole blood in K2EDTA tubes following their own protocols. For TCRbeta analysis, collaborator samples were shipped as frozen whole blood, as isolated PBMCs, or as DNA extracted from either sample type. The immunoSEQ Assay, a bias-controlled multiplex PCR, was used to amplify TCRbeta CDR3 regions from genomic DNA. The source study handled its data this way. Nucleated cell counts per sample were estimated from amplification of reference gene primers within the assay. Sequence reads were collapsed and filtered to measure the absolute abundance of every unique TCRbeta CDR3 rearrangement. For each sample, productive Simpson clonality was calculated as the square root of Simpson's diversity index across productive rearrangements. Imported from immuneACCESS, the table was reduced by TCRdb to in-frame sequences with V and J called. These copies leave out some clones; in studies compared against another copy, an unresolved V gene accounts for under half, and the cause of the remainder is not known. That table gives V, J and clone size, and the DNA gave D and trimming. This sample holds roughly 130,000 clones; under 90% were observed only once. The top ten constitute about 12% of the sample.

Worth noting for this clone: The antigen it recognizes is unknown. Nothing much larger sits one base from this clone, and base qualities are not available.

The rearranged segments are TRBV2 and TRBJ1-5, with 10 bases aligning to TRBD1. The clonotype was recovered from a woman aged 60 to 75 with acute or convalescent COVID-19. The specimen sequenced was peripheral blood. The nucleotides read TGTGCCAGCAGTGGATATGGGACAGGGGGCAATCAGCCCCAGCATTTT. This translates into CASSGYGTGGNQPQHF.